Below, 10 T cell receptor beta chains from the same sample are listed, as sequenced in a study of blood T cell repertoires in COVID-19. The repertoire was sequenced with immunoSEQ multiplex PCR; TCRdb's copy has only in-frame clones and lacks some. This sample has 100,000 to 150,000 clones, with over 75% found just once. Sequenced input: peripheral blood. These receptor sequences come from a man older than 75 with active or convalescent COVID-19.

CDR3 in amino acids: CATGSGENQETQYF. CDR3 coding DNA: TGTGCCACCGGCAGCGGGGAGAACCAAGAGACCCAGTACTTC. The J gene is TRBJ2-5, the V gene TRBV19; TRBD2 agrees at 7 bases. Trimming removed 10 bases from V and 0 bases from J; junction bases left unmatched: 8. The germline CDR1 and CDR2 sequences are LNHDA and SQIVND (reference sequence). The CDR3 is 14 amino acids.

The chain joins TRBV6-5 to TRBJ1-2; D is unclear. CDR3 length: 12 residues. CDR1 and CDR2 from the germline V gene are MNHEY and SVGAGI. The ends were cut back, 5 bases at V and 5 bases at J, with 9 bases in the middle. The CDR3: CASSPDRYGYTF. In nucleotides, the CDR3 is TGTGCCAGCAGTCCCGATCGGTATGGCTACACCTTC.

This chain links TRBV19 with TRBJ2-5; weak D call: TRBD2 (5 bases). The CDR3 sequence is 15 residues long. V gave up 3 bases and J gave up 8 bases, with 19 bases separating them. CDR1 and CDR2 (germline): LNHDA, SQIVND (reference sequence). CDR3 residues: CASSIAGPGYRTQYF. DNA for the CDR3: TGTGCCAGTAGTATTGCGGGTCCGGGTTACCGAACCCAGTACTTC.

This chain links TRBV5-1 with TRBJ2-2, with D perhaps matching TRBD1 (7 bases). This CDR3 comprises 18 residues. Per germline, CDR1 SGHRS and CDR2 YFSETQ. V lost 2 bases and J 0 bases, leaving 17 bases between the germline ends. For the CDR3, the DNA is TGCGCCAGCAGCTTAGGGAACAGGGGAGGCGCGAACACCGGGGAGCTGTTTTTT. The encoded protein is CASSLGNRGGANTGELFF.

The chain couples TRBV5-8 to TRBJ1-1; D remains unclear. CDR1 and CDR2 from the germline V gene are SGHTS and YDEGEE. This CDR3 is 12 amino acids long. V lost 3 bases and J 8 bases, leaving 11 bases between the germline ends. The CDR3 DNA is TGTGCCAGCAGCTCCGGACTGACAGAAGCTTTCTTT. Its translation is CASSSGLTEAFF.

The chain couples TRBV5-5 to TRBJ1-6; D might be TRBD1 (6 bases). This CDR3 spans 15 amino acids. V lost 5 bases to trimming and J lost 10 bases, with 19 bases between them. Germline-derived CDR1 and CDR2 are SGHKS and YYEKEE (reference sequence). This CDR3 reads CASRTVQGKGSPLHF. The CDR3 DNA sequence: TGTGCCAGCAGGACCGTTCAGGGGAAGGGCTCACCCCTCCACTTT.

In DNA, the CDR3 is TGTGCCACCAGCAGCACCGAGCAATCCAATGAGCAGTTCTTC. Its translation is CATSSTEQSNEQFF. The chain is built from TRBV15 and TRBJ2-1; D uncertain. The CDR3 runs to 14 residues. V lost 3 bases and J 6 bases, leaving 12 bases between the germline ends. CDR1 and CDR2 (germline): LNHNV, YYDKDF (reference sequence).

This chain's CDR3 is CASSPLGGQAFF. For the CDR3, the DNA is TGTGCCAGCAGTCCACTTGGGGGCCAAGCTTTCTTT. The V call is TRBV28, the J call TRBJ1-1; D perhaps matches TRBD1 (6 bases). The CDR3 is 12 residues long. V was trimmed by 5 bases and J by 9 bases, leaving 13 bases between them. Germline V gene data show CDR1 as MDHEN and CDR2 as SYDVKM.

J is TRBJ1-2 and V is TRBV5-1; D may be TRBD1 (6 bases). CDR1 is SGHRS, CDR2 YFSETQ, per germline. Trimming took off 3 bases at V and 2 bases at J, with 20 bases between the two ends. The CDR3 length is 17 residues. CDR3 loop: CASSSLEGQDFNYGYTF. DNA of the CDR3: TGCGCCAGCAGCTCCCTTGAGGGACAAGACTTCAACTATGGCTACACCTTC.

The chain uses TRBV18 and TRBJ2-7, with D tentatively TRBD2 (6 bases). Trimming took off 4 bases at V and 2 bases at J, with 12 bases between the two ends. The germline V gene has CDR1 KGHSH and CDR2 LQKENI. The CDR3 runs to 14 residues. This CDR3 is CASSRGGAPYEQYF. CDR3 bases: TGTGCCAGCTCACGCGGCGGGGCCCCCTACGAGCAGTACTTC.